This TCR beta chain was profiled in a study of T cell clonotyping in hematopoietic cell transplantation. On the study more broadly: Samples: about 28 days before transplant, then days 30, 100 and 180 after.

Study-wide results and caveats: Cells were unsorted, so CD4 and CD8 contributions were not separated. Recipient TCR diversity dropped after transplant; expanded clonotypes rose from day 30 to 180. Few recipient clonotypes overlapped donors; over 95% were de novo at given depth.

Repertoires were generated with immunoSEQ multiplex PCR, while TCRdb's copy carries only in-frame clones and drops some. The profile shows some 14,000 clones, about 60% of them singletons. Germline loops: CDR1 LGHNA, CDR2 YSLEER. The CDR3 has 14 amino acids. V dropped 4 bases and J dropped 4; count of bases not matched to a gene: 2. This clone has more than one count but fewer than ten. The antigen remains undetermined. Sequences were obtained from PBMCs. This receptor was taken from a human donor who either received an allogeneic hematopoietic cell transplant for a myeloid malignancy or was a related donor (not recorded which). Some clones in this sample may be carry-over from other donors' samples. J is TRBJ1-5 and V is TRBV4-3; TRBD1 agrees at 9 bases. Here the CDR3 DNA reads TGCGCCAGCAGCCGCGGGACAGGGAATCAGCCCCAGCATTTT. Its translation: CASSRGTGNQPQHF.